This is a list of T cell receptor beta chains from one sample in a study of T cells in localized non-small cell lung cancer. Sequenced by immunoSEQ multiplex PCR; TCRdb stores in-frame clones only, minus some. The table records about 1,000 clones, approximately 24% of them present only once. This specimen consisted of normal lung tissue next to the tumor, obtained before any cancer treatment. The receptor source for this set is a male donor aged 60 or over with stage II squamous cell lung carcinoma. Both conserved end residues are part of each CDR3. D genes are given only for firm matches. Clone size is shown for a subset of rows, as once, few, many or a class of expanded clone.

>NA|few|TRBV30|TRBJ2-7|15
TGTGCCTGGAGTTGGGGACGGGACCACTCCTACGAGCAGTACTTC
CAWSWGRDHSYEQYF
>NA|NA|TRBV12-5|TRBJ2-3|14
TGTGCTAGTGGCCGGTCTCCGGAGACAGATACGCAGTATTTT
CASGRSPETDTQYF
>NA|NA|TRBV6-8|TRBJ2-1|15
TGTGCCAGCAGACCTCGGGCGGGGGCGTACAATGAGCAGTTCTTC
CASRPRAGAYNEQFF
>NA|NA|TRBV9|TRBJ1-1|14
TGTGCCAGCAGCGTAGCTACGGTCGGCACTGAAGCTTTCTTT
CASSVATVGTEAFF
>NA|NA|TRBV6-8|TRBJ1-4|16
TGTGCCAGCAGTTACTCCCTCGACAGCTTTAATGAAAAACTGTTTTTT
CASSYSLDSFNEKLFF
>TRBD2|medium-sized|TRBV11-3|TRBJ2-1|15
TGTGCCAGCAGCCTCACTAGCGGGCCCTACAATGAGCAGTTCTTC
CASSLTSGPYNEQFF
>NA|NA|TRBV9|TRBJ1-1|14
TGTGCCAGCAGCGTACAGGAGGCGAACACTGAAGCTTTCTTT
CASSVQEANTEAFF
>NA|few|TRBV9|TRBJ1-1|18
TGTGCCAGCAGCGTAGCTACGGGGCTCAGGTCCATGAACACTGAAGCTTTCTTT
CASSVATGLRSMNTEAFF
>TRBD1|NA|TRBV28|TRBJ1-4|15
TGTGCCAGCAGTTTACCGACAGGGGATAATGAAAAACTGTTTTTT
CASSLPTGDNEKLFF
>TRBD1|NA|TRBV18|TRBJ1-1|14
TGTGCCAGCTCGTTTGACAGGGACGTCACTGAAGCTTTCTTT
CASSFDRDVTEAFF
>TRBD2|NA|TRBV15|TRBJ2-1|14
TGTGCCAGCAGCACCACTAGCGGGGTTCATGAGCAGTTCTTC
CASSTTSGVHEQFF